The 20 T cell receptor beta chains below come from one sample, sequenced in a study of identical twins. TCRdb called the 5' RACE reads again in MiXCR, with one record for every CDR3 protein. The sample has roughly 250,000 distinct CDR3 sequences, 11% to 15% seen once. What was sequenced was memory (CD45RO+) T cells sorted from blood. These receptors were obtained from a woman younger than 35 in good health.

In this sample, this clonotype turned up a few times. The V and J genes are TRBV7-2 and TRBJ2-3; the D gene is possibly TRBD2 (6 bases). The CDR3 is 14 amino acids. Trimming shortened V by 5 bases and J by 8 bases, and 17 bases separated the two germline ends. Germline CDR1 SGHTA, CDR2 FQGNSA. The CDR3 loop reads CASSQDWIGGTQYF. CDR3 coding DNA: TGTGCCAGCAGCCAGGACTGGATCGGGGGTACGCAGTATTTT.

This chain uses TRBV12-3 or TRBV12-4 with TRBJ2-1, with 8 nucleotides matching TRBD2. CDR3 length: 15 residues. With V trimmed by 3 bases and J by 4 bases, 5 bases remained unmatched. CDR3: CASSLRRGEYNEQFF. The CDR3 nucleotides read TGTGCCAGCAGTTTGAGGCGGGGGGAGTACAATGAGCAGTTCTTC.

This clonotype appeared a few times. For the CDR3, the DNA is TGTGCTAGTGGGAGGAGCGGGAGGGCCCTTAATGAGCAGTTCTTC. Amino acid sequence: CASGRSGRALNEQFF. The rearrangement joins TRBV12-5 to TRBJ2-1; TRBD2 aligns across 10 bases. The length of the CDR3 is 15 residues. Germline V lookup: CDR1 LGHNT, CDR2 FRNRAP. With 6 bases clipped from V and 7 bases from J, the junction kept 9 bases outside the gene matches.

This clonotype was found a few times. J is TRBJ2-5 and V is TRBV5-1; TRBD1 might be the D (5 bases). The CDR3 is made up of 13 amino acids. Trimming pared 0 bases from V and 5 bases from J, leaving 8 bases between. Germline V gene lookup returns CDR1 SGHRS and CDR2 YFSETQ. CDR3: CASSLGQSETQYF. For the CDR3, the DNA is TGCGCCAGCAGCTTGGGACAGTCGGAGACCCAGTACTTC. The full variable domain, its missing parts supplied by reference TRBV5-1 and TRBJ2-5, is KAGVTQTPRYLIKTRGQQVTLSCSPISGHRSVSWYQQTPGQGLQFLFEYFSETQRNKGNFPGRFSGRQFSNSRSEMNVSTLELGDSALYLCASSLGQSETQYFGPGTRLLVL.

The chain couples TRBV3-1 to TRBJ1-1, with D possibly TRBD1 on 5 matching bases. The germline V gene has CDR1 LGHDT and CDR2 YNNKEL (reference sequence). The CDR3 consists of 14 residues. Trimming took 4 bases from V and 11 from J, leaving 20 bases between them. CDR3 coding DNA: TGTGCCAGCAGCCGTAGGGAGGCTCAGGGATCGGCTTTCTTT. This sequence encodes CASSRREAQGSAFF.

This clonotype has at least ten counts. The chain has TRBV5-1 and TRBJ2-1; D is ambiguous. Trimming cost V 4 bases and J 4 bases, with 9 bases left between them. The CDR3 covers 13 residues. Germline CDR1 and CDR2: SGHRS and YFSETQ. CDR3: CASSAGWYNEQFF. DNA of the CDR3: TGCGCCAGCAGCGCAGGATGGTACAATGAGCAGTTCTTC.

Relative to its sample, this clonotype is medium-sized. The V and J genes are TRBV20-1 and TRBJ2-2; 7 bases fit TRBD1. This CDR3 has 14 residues. The J segment lost 4 bases and the V segment lost 3 bases, leaving 5 bases of the junction unmatched. Germline V lookup: CDR1 DFQATT, CDR2 SNEGSKA (reference sequence). CDR3 DNA sequence: TGCAGTGCTAGCCGCTCAGGGGGCACCGGGGAGCTGTTTTTT. This codes for CSASRSGGTGELFF.

This clonotype was counted between two and nine times. The V call is TRBV7-6, the J call TRBJ2-7; the match to TRBD1 covers 11 bases. With 2 bases clipped from V and 4 bases from J, the junction kept 13 bases outside the gene matches. This CDR3 is 18 amino acids long. Germline V gene lookup returns CDR1 SGHVS and CDR2 FNYEAQ. The CDR3 bases are TGTGCCAGCAGCTTAAACCTAAGGACAGGGGGCTGGGATTACGAGCAGTACTTC. Protein product: CASSLNLRTGGWDYEQYF.

The V call is TRBV3-1, the J call TRBJ2-7; TRBD1 is a possible D gene (5 bases). Trimming stripped 5 bases from V and 0 bases from J, with 11 bases between. Germline CDR1 LGHDT, CDR2 YNNKEL (reference sequence). This CDR3 is 14 amino acids long. This chain's CDR3 is CASSAGRSSYEQYF. The CDR3 DNA follows: TGTGCCAGCAGCGCAGGGCGGAGCTCCTACGAGCAGTACTTC.

This clonotype was detected a few times. The chain carries TRBV7-3 and TRBJ2-3; TRBD2 aligns across 16 bases. CDR3 size: 18 residues. After removal of 2 bases from V and 8 bases from J, the junction contained 10 bases not matched to a gene. CDR1 is SGHTA, CDR2 FQGTGA, per germline. The CDR3 DNA follows: TGTGCCAGCAGCTTATTGGGGACTAGCGGGGGGGCACTTGGTACGCAGTATTTT. It codes for CASSLLGTSGGALGTQYF.

The chain has TRBV19 and TRBJ2-3; D is possibly TRBD2 (6 bases). The CDR3 extends over 13 amino acids. V gave up 10 bases and J gave up 1 base, with 12 bases separating them. The germline CDR1 and CDR2 sequences are LNHDA and SQIVND (reference sequence). The CDR3 loop reads CATLDYRTDTQYF. CDR3 in DNA: TGTGCCACCCTGGACTACCGCACAGATACGCAGTATTTT.

This clonotype occurred a few times. The rearrangement links TRBV5-1 to TRBJ2-7, with D unresolved. Germline CDR1 reads SGHRS; CDR2 reads YFSETQ. This CDR3 has 12 amino acids. V shed 4 bases and J shed 6 bases, with 11 bases lying between them. CDR3 amino acids: CASSEASSEQYF. DNA of the CDR3: TGCGCCAGCAGCGAGGCCAGCTCCGAGCAGTACTTC.

This clonotype was counted many times. This chain's CDR3 is CSARGGSNQPQHF. The CDR3 DNA reads as TGCAGTGCTAGAGGTGGAAGCAATCAGCCCCAGCATTTT. The chain recombines TRBV20-1 with TRBJ1-5; no firm D call. The V end was cut by 1 base, the J end by 1 base, with 5 bases between. CDR1 and CDR2 from the germline V gene are DFQATT and SNEGSKA (reference sequence). The CDR3 totals 13 residues.

This chain uses TRBV14 with TRBJ2-5, with D hard to call. The CDR3 loop spans 13 amino acids. CDR1 SGHDN and CDR2 FVKESK come from the germline V gene. With 3 bases removed from V and 4 bases from J, the gap between germline ends came to 9 bases. As DNA, the CDR3 is TGTGCCAGCAGCCAGCCCCCCCCAGAGACCCAGTACTTC. Translated, it gives CASSQPPPETQYF.

The J gene is TRBJ2-5, the V gene TRBV10-2, with a weak D call TRBD2 (7 bases). The CDR3 is 14 amino acids. Germline CDR1 and CDR2: WSHSY and SAAADI. Trimming removed 3 bases at V and 4 bases at J, with 12 bases between. The CDR3 is CASSDVGGLETQYF. CDR3 in DNA: TGCGCCAGCAGTGATGTCGGGGGGCTAGAGACCCAGTACTTC.

V usage is TRBV7-8 and J usage is TRBJ2-7; D is uncertain. V lost 1 base and J lost 2, with 3 bases in between. The CDR3 has 12 residues. The germline gives CDR1 SGHVS, CDR2 FQNEAQ. This CDR3 reads CASSLEAYEQYF. CDR3 DNA sequence: TGTGCCAGCAGCTTAGAAGCCTACGAGCAGTACTTC.

This rearrangement joins TRBV19 to TRBJ1-2; 10 bases map to TRBD1. Germline assignment: CDR1 LNHDA and CDR2 SQIVND (reference sequence). J was trimmed by 8 bases and V by 4 bases; bases with no gene match: 7. The CDR3 contains 14 residues. The CDR3 DNA is TGTGCCAGTAGTACCCGACAGGGGGCAGGCGGCTACACCTTC. It encodes CASSTRQGAGGYTF.

This chain uses TRBV11-2 with TRBJ1-3; D uncertain. Trimming removed 5 bases at V and 2 bases at J, with 13 bases between. The CDR3 is 15 amino acids. Germline loops: CDR1 SGHAT, CDR2 FQNNGV. The CDR3 loop is CASSEKGWAGNTIYF. The CDR3 nucleotides read TGTGCCAGCAGCGAAAAGGGATGGGCTGGAAACACCATATATTTT.

This rearrangement joins TRBV5-5 to TRBJ1-5; D is undetermined. Trimming left V 0 bases short and J 1 base short, with 11 bases between. CDR3 length equals 16 residues. Germline CDR1 SGHKS, CDR2 YYEKEE (reference sequence). Here the CDR3 reads CASSLGPMGSNQPQHF. The CDR3 nucleotides read TGTGCCAGCAGCTTGGGCCCTATGGGAAGCAATCAGCCCCAGCATTTT.

V and J are TRBV18 and TRBJ2-4; D possibly corresponds to TRBD2 (6 bases). CDR3 length: 16 amino acids. In germline, CDR1 is KGHSH, CDR2 LQKENI. Between the trimmed V and J ends, which lost 3 bases and 8 bases, there was a span of 20 bases. The CDR3 bases are TGTGCCAGCTCACCGGGGGAGTTCTGGGGGGTCGACATTCAGTACTTC. Amino acids: CASSPGEFWGVDIQYF.